This TCR beta chain emerged from a study of cytomegalovirus exposure and HLA in healthy donors. Across the whole study: The 120 or so validation repertoires used the same platform as the roughly 700 first-cohort repertoires (as reported by a later analysis). Study conclusions and caveats: Overall, about 160 TCR beta chains were annotated as cytomegalovirus-associated.

As to this clone: Antigen unknown.

This CDR3 has 13 amino acids. Germline values: CDR1 SEHNR, CDR2 FQNEAQ (reference sequence). V was cut by 5 bases and J by 1 base, with 8 bases left in between. Sequencing used immunoSEQ multiplex PCR; TCRdb keeps in-frame clones, though not all of them. The sample includes about 160,000 clones, under 90% seen only once; the top ten take approximately 10%. Sequenced input: PBMCs. V and J are TRBV7-9 and TRBJ1-1; D is unresolved. This clonotype was sampled from a woman aged 18-29 years in good health and CMV-seropositive. CDR3 in DNA: TGTGCCAGCAGCCCCCCGGGGAACACTGAAGCTTTCTTT. This sequence encodes CASSPPGNTEAFF.